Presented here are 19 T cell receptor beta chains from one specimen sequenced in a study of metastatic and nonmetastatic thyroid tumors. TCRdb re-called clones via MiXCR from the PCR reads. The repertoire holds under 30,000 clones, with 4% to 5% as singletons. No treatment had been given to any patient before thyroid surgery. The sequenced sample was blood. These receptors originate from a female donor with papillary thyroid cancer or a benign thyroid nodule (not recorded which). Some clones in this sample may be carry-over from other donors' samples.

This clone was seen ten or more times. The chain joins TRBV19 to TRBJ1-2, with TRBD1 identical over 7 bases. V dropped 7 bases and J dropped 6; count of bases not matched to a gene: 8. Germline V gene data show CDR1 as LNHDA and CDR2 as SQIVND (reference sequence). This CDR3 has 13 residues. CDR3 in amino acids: CASNRQGSDGYTF. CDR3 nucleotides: TGTGCCAGTAATCGACAGGGTTCCGATGGCTACACCTTC.

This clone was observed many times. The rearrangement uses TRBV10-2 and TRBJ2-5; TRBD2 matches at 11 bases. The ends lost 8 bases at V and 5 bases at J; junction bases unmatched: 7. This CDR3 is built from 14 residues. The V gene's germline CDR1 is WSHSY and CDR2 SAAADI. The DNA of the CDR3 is TGCGCCAGCGGACTAGCGGGCGCCTGGGAGACCCAGTACTTC. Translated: CASGLAGAWETQYF.

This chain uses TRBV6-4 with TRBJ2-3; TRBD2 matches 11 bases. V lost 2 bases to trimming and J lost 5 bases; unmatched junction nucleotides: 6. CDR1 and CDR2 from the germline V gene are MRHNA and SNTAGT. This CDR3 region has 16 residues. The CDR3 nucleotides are TGTGCCAGCAGTGACATAACTAGCGGGAGTAAAGATACGCAGTATTTT. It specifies CASSDITSGSKDTQYF.

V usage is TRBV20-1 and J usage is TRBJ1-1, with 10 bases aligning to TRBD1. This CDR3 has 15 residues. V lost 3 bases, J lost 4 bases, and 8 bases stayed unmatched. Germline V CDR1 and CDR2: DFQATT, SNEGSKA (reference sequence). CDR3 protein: CSASSGTGDSTEAFF. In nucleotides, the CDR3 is TGCAGTGCTAGTAGTGGGACAGGGGATAGCACTGAAGCTTTCTTT.

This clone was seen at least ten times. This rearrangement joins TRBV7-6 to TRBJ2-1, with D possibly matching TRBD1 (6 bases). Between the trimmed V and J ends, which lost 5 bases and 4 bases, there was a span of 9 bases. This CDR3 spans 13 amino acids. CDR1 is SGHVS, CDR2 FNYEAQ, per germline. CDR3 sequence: CASSDDRYNEQFF. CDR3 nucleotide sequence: TGTGCCAGCAGCGACGACAGGTACAATGAGCAGTTCTTC. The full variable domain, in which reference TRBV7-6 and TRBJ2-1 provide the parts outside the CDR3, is GAGVSQSPRYKVTKRGQDVALRCDPISGHVSLYWYRQALGQGPEFLTYFNYEAQQDKSGLPNDRFSAERPEGSISTLTIQRTEQRDSAMYRCASSDDRYNEQFFGPGTRLTVL.

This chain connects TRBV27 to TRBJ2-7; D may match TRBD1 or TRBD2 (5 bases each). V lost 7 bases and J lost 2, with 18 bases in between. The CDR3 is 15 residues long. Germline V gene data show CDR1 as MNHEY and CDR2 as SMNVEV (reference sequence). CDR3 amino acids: CASKNLGTLTYEQYF. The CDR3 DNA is TGTGCCAGCAAAAACCTCGGGACCCTCACCTACGAGCAGTACTTC.

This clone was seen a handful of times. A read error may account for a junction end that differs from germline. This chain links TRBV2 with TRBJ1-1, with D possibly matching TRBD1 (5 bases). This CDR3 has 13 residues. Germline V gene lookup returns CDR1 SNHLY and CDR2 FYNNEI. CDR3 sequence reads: CASSMTENTEDFF. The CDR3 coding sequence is TGTGCCAGCAGCATGACAGAGAACACTGAAGATTTCTTT.

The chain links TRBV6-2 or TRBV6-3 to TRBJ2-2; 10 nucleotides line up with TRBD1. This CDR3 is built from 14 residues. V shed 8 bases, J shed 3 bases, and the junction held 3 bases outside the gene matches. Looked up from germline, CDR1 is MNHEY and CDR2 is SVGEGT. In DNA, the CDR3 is TGTGCCAGCCCCGGGACAGGGGACACCGGGGAGCTGTTTTTT. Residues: CASPGTGDTGELFF.

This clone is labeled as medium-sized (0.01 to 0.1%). Here the CDR3 DNA reads TGTGCCAGCAGTGGACAGGGGGCGGTCAACGAGCAGTACTTC. The encoded protein is CASSGQGAVNEQYF. The V call is TRBV6-1, the J call TRBJ2-7; 10 bases agree with TRBD1. The CDR3 totals 14 residues. J lost 5 bases, V lost 4 bases, and 5 bases had no gene match. Germline V gene lookup returns CDR1 MNHNS and CDR2 SASEGT.

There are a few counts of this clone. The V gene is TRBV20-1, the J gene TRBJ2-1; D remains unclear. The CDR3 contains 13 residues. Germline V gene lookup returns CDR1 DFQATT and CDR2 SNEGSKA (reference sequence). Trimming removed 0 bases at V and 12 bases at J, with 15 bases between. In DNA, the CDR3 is TGCAGTGCTAGAGATATACCGGTCATGGGGCAGTTCTTC. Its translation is CSARDIPVMGQFF.

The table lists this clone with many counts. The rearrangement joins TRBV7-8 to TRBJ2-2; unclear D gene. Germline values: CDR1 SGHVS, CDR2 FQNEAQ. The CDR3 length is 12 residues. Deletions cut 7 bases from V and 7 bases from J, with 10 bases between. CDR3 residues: CASTLSGGELFF. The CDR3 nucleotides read TGTGCCAGCACCCTTTCGGGCGGGGAGCTGTTTTTT.

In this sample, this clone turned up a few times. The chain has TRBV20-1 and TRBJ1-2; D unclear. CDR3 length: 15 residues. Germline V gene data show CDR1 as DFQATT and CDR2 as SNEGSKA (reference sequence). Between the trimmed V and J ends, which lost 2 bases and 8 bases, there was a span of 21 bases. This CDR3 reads CSARYTRQVAGGYTF. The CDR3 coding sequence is TGCAGTGCTAGATATACCCGGCAGGTGGCGGGGGGCTACACCTTC.

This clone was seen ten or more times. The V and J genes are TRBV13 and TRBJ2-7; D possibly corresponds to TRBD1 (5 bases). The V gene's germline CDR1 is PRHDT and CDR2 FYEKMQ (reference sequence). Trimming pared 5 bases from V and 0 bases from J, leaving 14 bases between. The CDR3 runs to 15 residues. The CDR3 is CASSRGHLSSYEQYF. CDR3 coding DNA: TGTGCCAGCAGCCGAGGACACTTGAGCTCCTACGAGCAGTACTTC.

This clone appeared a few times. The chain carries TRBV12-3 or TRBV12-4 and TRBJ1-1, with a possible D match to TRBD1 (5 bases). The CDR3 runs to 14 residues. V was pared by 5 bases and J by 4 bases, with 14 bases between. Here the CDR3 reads CASSRQTEGTEAFF. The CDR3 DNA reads TGTGCCAGCAGTCGACAGACCGAGGGCACTGAAGCTTTCTTT.

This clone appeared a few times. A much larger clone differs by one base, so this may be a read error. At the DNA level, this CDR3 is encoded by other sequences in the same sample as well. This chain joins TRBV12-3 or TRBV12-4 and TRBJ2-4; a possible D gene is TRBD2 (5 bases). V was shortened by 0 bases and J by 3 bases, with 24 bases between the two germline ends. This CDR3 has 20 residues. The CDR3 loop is CASSLASRLAGAADKNIQYF. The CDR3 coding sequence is TGTGCCAGCAGTTTAGCGTCGCGTCTAGCTGGAGCGGCGGACAAAAACATTCAGTACTTC.

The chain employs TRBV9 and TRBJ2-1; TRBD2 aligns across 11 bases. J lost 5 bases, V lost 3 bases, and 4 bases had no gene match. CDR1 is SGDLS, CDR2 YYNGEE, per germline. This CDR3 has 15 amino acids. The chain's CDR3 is CASSALAGDNNEQFF. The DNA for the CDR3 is TGTGCCAGCAGCGCACTAGCGGGAGACAACAATGAGCAGTTCTTC.

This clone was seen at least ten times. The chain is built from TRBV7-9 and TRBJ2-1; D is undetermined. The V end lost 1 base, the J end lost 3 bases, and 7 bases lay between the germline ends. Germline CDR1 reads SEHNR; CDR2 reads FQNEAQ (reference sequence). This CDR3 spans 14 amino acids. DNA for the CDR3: TGTGCCAGCAGCTTAGTGACCCGCTACAATGAGCAGTTCTTC. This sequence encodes CASSLVTRYNEQFF.

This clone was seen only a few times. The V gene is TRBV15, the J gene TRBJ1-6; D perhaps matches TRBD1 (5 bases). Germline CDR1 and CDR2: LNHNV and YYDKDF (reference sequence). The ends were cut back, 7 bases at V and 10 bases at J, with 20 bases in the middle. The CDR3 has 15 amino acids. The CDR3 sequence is CATISETGGYSPLHF. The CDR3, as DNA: TGTGCCACCATCAGCGAAACAGGTGGGTACTCACCCCTCCACTTT.

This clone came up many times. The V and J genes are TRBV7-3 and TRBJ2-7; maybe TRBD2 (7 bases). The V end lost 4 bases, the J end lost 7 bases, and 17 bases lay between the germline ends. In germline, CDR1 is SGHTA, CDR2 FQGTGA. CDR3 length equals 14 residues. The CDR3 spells CASSSSGTSREQYF. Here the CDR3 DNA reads TGTGCCAGCAGCTCCAGCGGGACATCCAGGGAGCAGTACTTC.